This T cell receptor (beta chain) was sequenced during a study of patients and donors after allogeneic stem cell transplantation (dated by TCRdb to about 2020). A note on this clonotype: No cognate antigen has been identified for it. No much larger clonotype is one base removed from it; base qualities were not supplied.

Library creation used RT-PCR. TCRdb lists the instrument as NextSeq 550. Starting from the raw public reads, TCRdb applied fastp trimming at Q25, assembled clones with MiXCR and retained in-frame beta chains. Rows merge per CDR3 protein into single entries with the most common DNA and genes. This sample holds about 110,000 distinct CDR3 sequences; around 36% were observed only once. Jointly, the top ten make up 27% of the sample. The source is a human donor who was either an allogeneic HSCT recipient or a stem cell or donor lymphocyte infusion donor (not recorded which). It is not recorded whose cells these are; they may come from a transplant donor. What was sequenced was blood, either unsorted or a sorted T cell fraction (not recorded which).

At the DNA level, the sequence is TGTGCCAGCAGCTCCCGGGACGAGGATTACGAGCAGTACTTC. Translated, it reads CASSSRDEDYEQYF. This chain is built from TRBV7-9 and TRBJ2-7, with the D assignment possibly TRBD1 or TRBD2, given 5 matching bases for each. The CDR3 has 14 amino acids, counting the end cysteine and phenylalanine. CDR3 DNA only is kept here, 42 bases in frame from base 1. Per the germline V gene (reference sequence), SEHNR is the CDR1 and FQNEAQ is the CDR2. Relative to germline, V is 4 bases shorter and J is 4 bases shorter, with 14 bases between their ends.